This T cell receptor beta chain was retrieved from a study of blood T cell repertoires in COVID-19. Study details: The origin of the acute and convalescent COVID-19 samples was the United States, Italy and Spain.

This CDR3 is 17 amino acids long. V lost 0 bases, J lost 4 bases, and 20 bases lay in between. Per the germline V gene, CDR1 is SGDLS and CDR2 is YYNGEE. Authors' analysis steps: Cell counts per sample came from amplifying reference gene primers. Sequencing used immunoSEQ multiplex PCR; TCRdb keeps in-frame clones, though not all of them. From that table come the V and J calls and clone size; the DNA was used to work out D and trimming. The table includes 150,000 to 200,000 clones, around 90% detected once. Sequencing used peripheral blood. This TCR was recovered from a man in his fifties with acute or convalescent COVID-19. The chain has TRBV9 and TRBJ2-7, with TRBD2 as a possible D gene (6 bases). The CDR3 spells CASSVGGWGDSPYEQYF. For the CDR3, the DNA is TGTGCCAGCAGCGTAGGAGGTTGGGGGGACTCTCCATACGAGCAGTACTTC.